This entry describes one TCR beta chain. This clone's antigen is unknown. The record has no base qualities; no much larger clone is one base away. Following the manufacturer's recommendations, the immunoSEQ kit was used to generate TCR beta libraries from genomic DNA. To prepare the libraries, a first multiplex PCR with proprietary primers was run, followed by a second PCR that added unique barcodes, and a bead cleanup was done after each round. A positive control reaction and a negative control reaction, both provided in the kit, were run with every batch of samples. The final libraries were assessed on an Agilent 4200 TapeStation D1000 ScreenTape, pooled by volume, and quantified by qPCR. Sequencing ran on an Illumina NextSeq500 with a MidOutput 150-cycle cartridge, using 156 Read1 and 15 Index1 cycles with kit custom primers. The pooled library was loaded at roughly 0.98 pM with an approximately 20% PhiX control spike-in. The study's processing was this. The vendor-processed data were analyzed in R, and a clonotype was defined as all T cells that share the same CDR3 nucleotide sequence. For clone abundance analyses, frequencies were normalized to the 10,000 most abundant clones in each sample. Before analysis, public T cell clones were removed, and these numbered fewer than six per sample on average. Dominant motif analysis used ImmunoMap with the PAM10 matrix, gap penalty 30 and homology threshold 0.3; motifs with cumulative frequency at least 0.01 counted as dominant. Held by TCRdb, this immuneACCESS table contains in-frame sequences only and omits some clones. Under half of the omission traces to an unresolved V gene where checked; the cause of the rest is unknown. The V and J calls and clone size were taken over from that table, and D and trimming were inferred from the DNA. This sample lists some 5,600 clones; approximately 71% were detected once. The biggest ten clones account for 25% to 30% of the sample.

The sample comes from a study of radiation and T cells in renal cell carcinoma (dated by TCRdb to the early 2020s). For the wider study: In total, 50 or so samples underwent TCR beta sequencing: roughly 26 tumors plus 27 peripheral blood samples. A total of over 4 million unique CDR3 nucleotide sequences, encoding 2.5 million to 3 million unique CDR3 amino acid sequences, were found across all 55 or so samples.

General study outcomes and caveats: Irradiated tumors showed higher TCR clonality than controls, with the top 100 clonotypes averaging about 54% of the repertoire versus 43% in nephrectomy-only tumors. Irradiated tumors contained more dominant CDR3 motifs, and these motifs occupied a larger share of the repertoire than in control tumors. Because the trial had a single-armed design, the trial could not examine how radiation dose or scheduling affected the TCR repertoire. Intratumoral heterogeneity went uncaptured because the only tumor material available was small regions of 0.95 to 1 g.

The label giving this sample's time point can be read as: tumor resected at nephrectomy. This specimen's treatment or condition label, per the study, means: treatment-naive control, cytoreductive nephrectomy. Control tumors were obtained from treatment-naive renal cell carcinoma patients in whom cytoreductive nephrectomy was performed without prior radiation. Every patient had renal cell carcinoma of clear cell pathology. The control tumors used for TCR sequencing were from a few females and eleven to twelve males, were resected between about 2011 and 2014, and had a median patient age of approximately 56 years (range 40 to 82). The tumors were dissociated mechanically, digested with collagenase/hyaluronidase at 37 degrees C, processed in gentleMACS C tubes, and kept in liquid nitrogen. Genomic DNA for TCR sequencing was prepared using the QIAamp DNA Blood Mini Kit (Qiagen). Only samples passing all quality control checks were included in the analyses.

The germline V gene encodes CDR1 SNHLY and CDR2 FYNNEI. V is pared back by 3 bases and J by 3 bases, with 8 bases lying between the germline termini. The CDR3 measures 14 amino acids from cysteine to phenylalanine. Only the CDR3 part of the read is kept: 42 bases, read in frame from the first base. The source of this sequence is a human donor with renal cell carcinoma. This specimen was tumor tissue, taken from a patient whose treatment was nephrectomy without radiotherapy. Recombination joined TRBV2 with TRBJ1-4, with the D gene uncertain. The nucleotide sequence reads TGTGCCAGCAGTGACGGCAGAGCTAATGAAAAACTGTTTTTT. The translation is CASSDGRANEKLFF.